The TCR beta chain described here comes from a study of PD-1 blockade in classical Hodgkin lymphoma. Study-wide findings and caveats: Patients with a complete response exhibited baseline diversity comparable to newly diagnosed patients.

This CDR3 spans 14 amino acids. V was trimmed by 4 bases and J by 6 bases, leaving 15 bases between them. The germline V gene has CDR1 MNHEY and CDR2 SVGAGI. Assay used: immunoSEQ multiplex PCR; TCRdb lists only in-frame clones, some missing. The sample lists 75,000 to 100,000 clones; approximately 88% were seen once. On this clone itself: Its specificity is not known.

All patients relapsed after autologous stem cell transplantation, and brentuximab vedotin exposure varied. The TCR comes from a human donor with classical Hodgkin lymphoma. This sample comprised peripheral blood mononuclear cells (PBMCs), obtained at baseline. V is TRBV6-5 and J is TRBJ1-1; D possibly corresponds to TRBD1 (5 bases). The CDR3 sequence: CASSFRGSRAEAFF. The CDR3 DNA reads as TGTGCCAGCAGTTTCCGAGGTTCCAGGGCTGAAGCTTTCTTT.